This passage covers 23 T cell receptor beta chains from one sample sequenced in a study of CD8+CD57+ T cells in acquired aplastic anemia. Genomic DNA, serving as template, underwent TCR beta VDJ and CDR3 profiling. MiXCR was run by TCRdb on the reads, yielding one entry per CDR3 protein. Among around 250,000 distinct CDR3 sequences listed, 45% to 70% were seen once. Material for sequencing was sorted CD4+, CD8+, or CD8+CD57+ T cells (not recorded which) from PBMCs. The receptors were gathered from a human donor with severe aplastic anemia or a healthy control (not recorded which).

V usage is TRBV12-3 or TRBV12-4 and J usage is TRBJ2-1; D gene uncertain. Trimming stripped 4 bases from V and 6 bases from J, with 16 bases between. The CDR3 runs to 15 residues. The CDR3 loop is CASSSVGHLGNEQFF. The CDR3 nucleotides are TGTGCCAGCAGTTCAGTAGGGCATTTGGGCAATGAGCAGTTCTTC.

The chain joins TRBV24-1 to TRBJ1-5; D unresolved. There are 16 residues in the CDR3. From germline, CDR1 is KGHDR and CDR2 SFDVKD. V was shortened by 2 bases and J by 9 bases, with 19 bases between the two germline ends. This chain's CDR3 is CATSDSRTDALRPQHF. The CDR3 DNA reads as TGTGCCACCAGTGATTCCCGGACGGACGCTCTTCGGCCCCAGCATTTT.

The rearrangement links TRBV2 to TRBJ2-5; D uncertain. Germline values: CDR1 SNHLY, CDR2 FYNNEI. Trimming stripped 4 bases from V and 2 bases from J, with 8 bases between. The CDR3 is 13 residues long. Written as DNA, the CDR3 is TGTGCCAGCAGTGGAAATAGACAAGAGACCCAGTACTTC. Translating gives CASSGNRQETQYF.

For this clonotype: A much larger clone lies a single base off, so this may be a read error. The rearrangement joins TRBV12-3 or TRBV12-4 to TRBJ2-5; unclear D gene. The CDR3 is 14 amino acids. With 6 bases removed from V and 1 base from J, the gap between germline ends came to 12 bases. The CDR3, as DNA: TGTGCCAGCAGCTTAAGTCTAGTCCAAGAGACCCAGTACTTC. Its translation: CASSLSLVQETQYF.

This clonotype was seen more than once but under ten times. The CDR3 loop reads CASSDTGIETQYF. As DNA, the CDR3 is TGCGCCAGCAGTGATACGGGAATCGAGACCCAGTACTTC. The chain recombines TRBV10-1 with TRBJ2-5; the D gene is possibly TRBD2 (5 bases). V gave up 3 bases and J gave up 5 bases, with 10 bases separating them. This CDR3 is built from 13 residues. Germline lookup yields CDR1 WNHNN and CDR2 SYGVQD (reference sequence).

The rearrangement uses TRBV9 and TRBJ2-7, with D perhaps TRBD1 or TRBD2 (5 bases each). Trimming took off 6 bases at V and 3 bases at J, with 22 bases between the two ends. CDR3 size: 16 residues. Germline-derived CDR1 and CDR2 are SGDLS and YYNGEE. The CDR3 nucleotides are TGTGCCAGCACCAGGGAGAGCACCACCCCCTACTACGAGCAGTACTTC. Translation gives CASTRESTTPYYEQYF.

The chain carries TRBV25-1 and TRBJ2-7, with 11 bases fitting TRBD1. Per germline, CDR1 MGHDK and CDR2 SYGVNS. V shed 4 bases and J 4 bases; nucleotides not matched to a gene: 9. There are 16 residues in the CDR3. The CDR3 region is CASSADRDRGSYEQYF. In nucleotides, the CDR3 is TGTGCCAGCAGTGCCGATCGGGACAGGGGGAGTTACGAGCAGTACTTC.

This chain uses TRBV9 with TRBJ1-6, with unresolved D. Germline V gene sequence: CDR1 SGDLS, CDR2 YYNGEE. V dropped 0 bases and J dropped 16 bases, with 14 bases sitting between them. The CDR3 spans 13 residues. Here the CDR3 reads CASSVAGWQELHF. CDR3 bases: TGTGCCAGCAGCGTAGCGGGTTGGCAGGAACTCCACTTT.

The chain is built from TRBV5-4 and TRBJ2-1; 11 bases line up with TRBD2. With V trimmed by 9 bases and J by 7 bases, 6 bases remained unmatched. This CDR3 has 13 amino acids. The germline gives CDR1 SGHNT, CDR2 YYREEE (reference sequence). The CDR3 region has the DNA TGTGCCACTACTAGCGGGAGTTTAAATGAGCAGTTCTTC. Amino acid sequence: CATTSGSLNEQFF. Full variable domain (rest looked up from reference TRBV5-4 and TRBJ2-1): ETGVTQSPTHLIKTRGQQVTLRCSSQSGHNTVSWYQQALGQGPQFIFQYYREEENGRGNFPPRFSGLQFPNYSSELNVNALELDDSALYLCATTSGSLNEQFFGPGTRLTVL.

This clonotype was picked up many times. This chain's CDR3 is CASSLWIPHYNSPLHF. CDR3 nucleotides: TGTGCCAGCAGCTTATGGATCCCACACTATAATTCACCCCTCCACTTT. The chain is built from TRBV5-6 and TRBJ1-6, with D unresolved. The CDR3 spans 16 residues. Per the germline V gene, CDR1 is SGHDT and CDR2 is YYEEEE. Trimming shortened V by 2 bases and J by 3 bases, and 12 bases separated the two germline ends.

The rearrangement links TRBV5-1 to TRBJ1-6; unclear D gene. V gave up 4 bases and J gave up 8 bases, with 10 bases separating them. CDR3 length: 13 residues. Germline V CDR1 and CDR2: SGHRS, YFSETQ. The CDR3: CASSNDGHSPLHF. The CDR3 DNA reads as TGCGCCAGCAGCAACGACGGGCATTCACCCCTCCACTTT.

This clonotype occurred once. This chain joins TRBV9 and TRBJ1-2, with a weak D call TRBD1 (5 bases). The V gene lost 0 bases and the J gene lost 8 bases, with 11 bases spanning the gap. CDR1 and CDR2 (germline): SGDLS, YYNGEE. This CDR3 spans 13 amino acids. The DNA of the CDR3 is TGTGCCAGCAGCGTAGCGCCAGGGTACGGCTACACCTTC. It yields the protein CASSVAPGYGYTF.

The chain has TRBV7-8 and TRBJ2-5, with TRBD1 matching over 10 bases. CDR3 length: 16 amino acids. Germline trimming cut 5 bases from V and 3 bases from J; bases unmatched to any gene: 9. Germline assignment: CDR1 SGHVS and CDR2 FQNEAQ. The CDR3 loop is CASSVGTGVMEETQYF. As DNA, the CDR3 is TGTGCCAGCAGCGTGGGGACAGGGGTCATGGAAGAGACCCAGTACTTC.

This sequence joins TRBV29-1 and TRBJ1-2; D ambiguous. V was cut by 4 bases and J by 8 bases, with 17 bases left in between. The CDR3 has 13 amino acids. Germline V gene lookup returns CDR1 SQVTM and CDR2 ANQGSEA. CDR3 nucleotides: TGCAGCGTTGTACTCCCGCGATCATCCGGCTACACCTTC. Translation: CSVVLPRSSGYTF.

The rearrangement uses TRBV7-2 and TRBJ2-7; 7 bases match TRBD1. The CDR3 sequence is 12 residues long. Germline values: CDR1 SGHTA, CDR2 FQGNSA. V lost 5 bases, J lost 7 bases, and 5 bases stayed unmatched. In DNA, the CDR3 is TGTGCCAGCAGCCTTCAGACAGGGGAGCAGTACTTC. Amino acids: CASSLQTGEQYF.

This clonotype came up once. Its ends do not fully match the called genes, so a read error is possible. The chain combines TRBV2 with TRBJ2-7; the D is unclear. This CDR3 comprises 13 residues. CDR1 and CDR2 (germline): SNHLY, FYNNEI. The CDR3 region is CASSQALFYEQYF. The DNA for the CDR3 is TGCGCCAGCAGCCAAGCCCTGTTTTACGAGCAGTACTTC.

This clonotype was detected ten times or more. The chain is built from TRBV12-3 or TRBV12-4 and TRBJ1-4; no definite D call. Between the trimmed V and J ends, which lost 8 bases and 7 bases, there was a span of 14 bases. This CDR3 contains 13 residues. The CDR3 DNA sequence: TGTGCCAGCGCTCCCGGGCAGATTGAAAAACTGTTTTTT. It translates to CASAPGQIEKLFF.

This clonotype was observed at least ten times. This sequence joins TRBV14 and TRBJ2-3; no reliable D call. CDR1 and CDR2 (germline): SGHDN, FVKESK. V lost 0 bases and J lost 4, with 17 bases in between. The CDR3 consists of 17 residues. CDR3 region: CASSQDPTWKYADTQYF. The CDR3 region has the DNA TGTGCCAGCAGCCAAGATCCGACGTGGAAATATGCAGATACGCAGTATTTT. The complete variable domain, with remaining parts taken from reference TRBV14 and TRBJ2-3, reads EAGVTQFPSHSVIEKGQTVTLRCDPISGHDNLYWYRRVMGKEIKFLLHFVKESKQDESGMPNNRFLAERTGGTYSTLKVQPAELEDSGVYFCASSQDPTWKYADTQYFGPGTRLTVL.

Concerning this clonotype itself: Germline and junction disagree at one end, which may indicate a read error. The rearrangement links TRBV15 to TRBJ2-3, with 13 bases lining up with TRBD2. The CDR3 is made up of 15 amino acids. The germline V gene encodes CDR1 LNHNV and CDR2 YYDKDF (reference sequence). The CDR3 loop is CVTGSGTSGADTQYF. CDR3 coding DNA: TGTGTCACCGGATCCGGGACTAGCGGGGCAGATACGCAGTATTTT.

With respect to this clonotype: A junction boundary mismatches the germline segment, possibly from a read error. This rearrangement joins TRBV7-2 to TRBJ2-7; D not certain. The CDR3 has 16 amino acids. Per the germline V gene, CDR1 is SGHTA and CDR2 is FQGNSA. The CDR3 DNA reads as TGTGCCATCAGCCTCGCTGGGAACCCCACCGCCTACGAGCAGTACTTC. It translates to CAISLAGNPTAYEQYF. Variable domain in full (rest from reference TRBV7-2 and TRBJ2-7): GAGVSQSPSNKVTEKGKDVELRCDPISGHTALYWYRQSLGQGLEFLIYFQGNSAPDKSGLPSDRFSAERTGGSVSTLTIQRTQQEDSAVYLCAISLAGNPTAYEQYFGPGTRLTVT.

This clonotype was recorded many times. The chain combines TRBV18 with TRBJ2-5, with D perhaps TRBD1 (6 bases). CDR1 is KGHSH and CDR2 is LQKENI in the germline V gene. This CDR3 has 14 amino acids. V was cut by 5 bases and J by 2 bases, with 12 bases left in between. CDR3 DNA: TGTGCCAGCTCAGGGGGCGAAATACAAGAGACCCAGTACTTC. This gives the protein CASSGGEIQETQYF.

This chain joins TRBV25-1 and TRBJ2-7, with D tentatively TRBD2 (5 bases). The CDR3 totals 14 residues. Germline-derived CDR1 and CDR2 are MGHDK and SYGVNS. Trimming took off 5 bases at V and 4 bases at J, with 15 bases between the two ends. This CDR3 reads CASSIRGDTYEQYF. The CDR3, as DNA: TGTGCCAGCAGTATCCGGGGAGACACGTACGAGCAGTACTTC.

This clonotype was seen more than once but under ten times. The rearrangement joins TRBV10-3 to TRBJ1-4, with no clear D. Trimming cost V 3 bases and J 2 bases, with 10 bases left between them. Germline CDR1 ENHRY, CDR2 SYGVKD. The CDR3 runs to 15 residues. CDR3 in amino acids: CAISDPVTTNEKLFF. The DNA of the CDR3 is TGTGCCATCAGTGACCCGGTGACGACTAATGAAAAACTGTTTTTT.